This T cell receptor beta chain derives from a study of blood T cells in healthy people across ages. About this clonotype: The antigen remains undetermined.

Primers used in a second PCR of about 6 to 11 cycles were a sample-barcoded 5' primer and a J-beta primer mix. Each CDR3 protein gets one entry after TCRdb re-called the 5' RACE reads with MiXCR. The sample includes hundreds of thousands of distinct CDR3 sequences, roughly 26% of them seen just once. Each donor supplied 7.5 to 10 milliliters of peripheral blood. Extraction of total RNA produced a minimum of 5 micrograms from each sample. The CDR3 loop spans 16 amino acids. V was pared by 0 bases and J by 6 bases, with 3 bases of the junction left unmatched. Germline-derived CDR1 and CDR2 are MGHRA and YSYEKL. Regarding the study as a whole: Whereas aged donors had fewer naive CD4+ cells, long-lived donors had more of them and higher diversity. TCR beta diversity correlated strongly with naive T cell percentage.

This sequence joins TRBV4-1 and TRBJ2-1; 12 nucleotides match TRBD2. Material for sequencing was blood. The sequence derives from an elderly woman in good health. The DNA for the CDR3 is TGCGCCAGCAGCCAAGAATCGGGACTAGCGGGCAATGAGCAGTTCTTC. Protein product: CASSQESGLAGNEQFF.